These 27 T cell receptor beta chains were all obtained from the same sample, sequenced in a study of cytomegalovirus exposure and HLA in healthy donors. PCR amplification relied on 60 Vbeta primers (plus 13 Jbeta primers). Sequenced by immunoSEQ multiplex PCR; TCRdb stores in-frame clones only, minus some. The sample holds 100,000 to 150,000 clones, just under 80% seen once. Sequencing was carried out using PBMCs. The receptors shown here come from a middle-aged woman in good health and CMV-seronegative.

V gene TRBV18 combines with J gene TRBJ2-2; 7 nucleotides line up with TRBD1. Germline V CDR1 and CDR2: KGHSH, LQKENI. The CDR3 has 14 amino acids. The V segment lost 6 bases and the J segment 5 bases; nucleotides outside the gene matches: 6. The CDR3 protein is CASSRQGETGELFF. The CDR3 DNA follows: TGTGCCAGCTCCCGACAGGGAGAAACCGGGGAGCTGTTTTTT. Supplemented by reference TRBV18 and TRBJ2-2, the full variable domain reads NAGVMQNPRHLVRRRGQEARLRCSPMKGHSHVYWYRQLPEEGLKFMVYLQKENIIDESGMPKERFSAEFPKEGPSILRIQQVVRGDSAAYFCASSRQGETGELFFGEGSRLTVL.

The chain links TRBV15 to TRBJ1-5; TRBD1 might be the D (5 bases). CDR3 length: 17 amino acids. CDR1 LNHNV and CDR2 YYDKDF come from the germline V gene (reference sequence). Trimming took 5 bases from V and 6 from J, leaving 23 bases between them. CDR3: CATSPMTGRVGGQPQHF. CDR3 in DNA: TGTGCCACCAGCCCAATGACGGGCAGGGTGGGGGGTCAGCCCCAGCATTTT. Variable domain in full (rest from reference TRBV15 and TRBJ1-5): DAMVIQNPRYQVTQFGKPVTLSCSQTLNHNVMYWYQQKSSQAPKLLFHYYDKDFNNEADTPDNFQSRRPNTSFCFLDIRSPGLGDTAMYLCATSPMTGRVGGQPQHFGDGTRLSIL.

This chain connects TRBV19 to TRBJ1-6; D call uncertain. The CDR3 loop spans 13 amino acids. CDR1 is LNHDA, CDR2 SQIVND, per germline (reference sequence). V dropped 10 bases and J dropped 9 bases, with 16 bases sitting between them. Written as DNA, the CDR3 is TGTGCCATAAGTGAGGGAATCTCTTCACCCCTCCACTTT. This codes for CAISEGISSPLHF.

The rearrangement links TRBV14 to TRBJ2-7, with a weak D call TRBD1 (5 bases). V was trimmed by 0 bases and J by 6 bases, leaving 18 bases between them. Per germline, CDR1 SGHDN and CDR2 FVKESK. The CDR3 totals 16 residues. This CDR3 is CASSQDGAGVISEQYF. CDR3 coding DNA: TGTGCCAGCAGCCAAGATGGGGCAGGAGTGATCTCCGAGCAGTACTTC. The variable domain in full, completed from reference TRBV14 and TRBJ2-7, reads EAGVTQFPSHSVIEKGQTVTLRCDPISGHDNLYWYRRVMGKEIKFLLHFVKESKQDESGMPNNRFLAERTGGTYSTLKVQPAELEDSGVYFCASSQDGAGVISEQYFGPGTRLTVT.

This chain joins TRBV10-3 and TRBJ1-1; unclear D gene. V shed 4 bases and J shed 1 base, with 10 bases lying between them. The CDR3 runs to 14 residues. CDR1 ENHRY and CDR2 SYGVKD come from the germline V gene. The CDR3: CAISGQDPNTEAFF. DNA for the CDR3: TGTGCCATCAGTGGTCAGGATCCGAACACTGAAGCTTTCTTT.

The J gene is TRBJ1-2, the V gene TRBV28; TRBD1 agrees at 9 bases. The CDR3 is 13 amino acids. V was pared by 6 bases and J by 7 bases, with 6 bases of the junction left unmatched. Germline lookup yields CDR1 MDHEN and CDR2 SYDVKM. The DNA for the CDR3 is TGTGCCAGCAGGGGGACAGGGCGTCCTGGCTACACCTTC. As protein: CASRGTGRPGYTF.

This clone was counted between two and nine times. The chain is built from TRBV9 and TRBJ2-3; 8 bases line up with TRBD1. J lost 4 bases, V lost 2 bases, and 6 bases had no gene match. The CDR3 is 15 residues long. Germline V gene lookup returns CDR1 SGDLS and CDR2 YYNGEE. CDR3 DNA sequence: TGTGCCAGCAGCGTTTCAGGGGGCGCATCAGATACGCAGTATTTT. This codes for CASSVSGGASDTQYF.

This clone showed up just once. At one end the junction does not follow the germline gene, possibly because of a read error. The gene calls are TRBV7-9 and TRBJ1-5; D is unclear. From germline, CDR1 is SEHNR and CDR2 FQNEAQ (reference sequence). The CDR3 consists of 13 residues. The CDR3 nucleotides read TGTTCCAGCAGCGGTAGTAGCAATCAGCCCCAGCATTTT. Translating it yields CSSSGSSNQPQHF.

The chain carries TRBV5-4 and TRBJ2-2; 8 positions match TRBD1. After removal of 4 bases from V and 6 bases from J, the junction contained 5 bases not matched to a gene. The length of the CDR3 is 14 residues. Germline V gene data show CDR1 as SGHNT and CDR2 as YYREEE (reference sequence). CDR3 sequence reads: CASSPWTGPGELFF. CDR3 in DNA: TGTGCCAGCAGCCCCTGGACAGGGCCCGGGGAGCTGTTTTTT.

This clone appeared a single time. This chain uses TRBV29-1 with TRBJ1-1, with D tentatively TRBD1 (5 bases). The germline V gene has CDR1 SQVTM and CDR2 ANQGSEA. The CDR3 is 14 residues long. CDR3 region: CSLDGGELGTEAFF. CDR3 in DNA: TGCAGTCTTGACGGGGGGGAACTGGGGACTGAAGCTTTCTTT.

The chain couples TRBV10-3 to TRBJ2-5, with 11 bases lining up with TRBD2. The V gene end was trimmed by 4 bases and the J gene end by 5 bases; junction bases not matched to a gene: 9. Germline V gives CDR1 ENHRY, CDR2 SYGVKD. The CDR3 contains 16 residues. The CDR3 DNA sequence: TGTGCCATCAGTGTTGGGCCACTAGCGGGAGCGGAGACCCAGTACTTC. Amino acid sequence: CAISVGPLAGAETQYF.

CDR3: CASSPIGFTDTQYF. Written as DNA, the CDR3 is TGTGCCAGCAGTCCTATCGGGTTCACAGATACGCAGTATTTT. V usage is TRBV6-5 and J usage is TRBJ2-3; D gene ambiguous. This CDR3 comprises 14 residues. Trimming cost V 5 bases and J 2 bases, with 11 bases left between them. Germline-derived CDR1 and CDR2 are MNHEY and SVGAGI.

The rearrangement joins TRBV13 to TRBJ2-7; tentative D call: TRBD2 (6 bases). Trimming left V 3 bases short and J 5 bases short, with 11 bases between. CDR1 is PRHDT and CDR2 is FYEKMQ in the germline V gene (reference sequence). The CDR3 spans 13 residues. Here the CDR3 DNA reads TGTGCCAGCAGCTTTGTAGCGGCCGACGAGCAGTACTTC. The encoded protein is CASSFVAADEQYF.

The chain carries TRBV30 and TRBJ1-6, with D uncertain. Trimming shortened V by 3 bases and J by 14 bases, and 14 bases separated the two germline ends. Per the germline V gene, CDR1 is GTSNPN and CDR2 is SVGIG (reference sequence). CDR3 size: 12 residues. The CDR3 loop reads CAWSHTEGSLHF. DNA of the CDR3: TGTGCCTGGAGCCACACAGAGGGATCCCTCCACTTT.

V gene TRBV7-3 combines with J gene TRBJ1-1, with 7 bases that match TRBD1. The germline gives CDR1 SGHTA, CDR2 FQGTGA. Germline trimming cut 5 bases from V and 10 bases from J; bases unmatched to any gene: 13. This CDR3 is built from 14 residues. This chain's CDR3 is CASSLDRAFSVAFF. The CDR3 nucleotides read TGTGCCAGCAGCCTTGACAGGGCGTTCTCCGTAGCTTTCTTT.

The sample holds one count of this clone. Written as DNA, the CDR3 is TGTGCCAGCAGTTCATACGCGGGACAGGGAAAGTACTTC. It specifies CASSSYAGQGKYF. The chain links TRBV28 to TRBJ2-7; TRBD1 agrees at 9 bases. With 4 bases clipped from V and 11 bases from J, the junction kept 9 bases outside the gene matches. Germline V gene lookup returns CDR1 MDHEN and CDR2 SYDVKM. CDR3 size: 13 residues.

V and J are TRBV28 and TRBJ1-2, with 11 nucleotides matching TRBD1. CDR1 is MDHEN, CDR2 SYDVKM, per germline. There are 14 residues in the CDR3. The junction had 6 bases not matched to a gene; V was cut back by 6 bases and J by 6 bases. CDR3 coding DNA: TGTGCCAGCAGCTCTTCGGGACAGGGGGATGGCTACACCTTC. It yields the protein CASSSSGQGDGYTF.

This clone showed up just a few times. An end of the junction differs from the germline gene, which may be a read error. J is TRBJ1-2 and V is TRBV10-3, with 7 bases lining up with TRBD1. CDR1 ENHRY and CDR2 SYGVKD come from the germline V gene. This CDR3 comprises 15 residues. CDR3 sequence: CASSERTGDSYGYTF. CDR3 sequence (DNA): TGTGCCAGCAGTGAGAGGACAGGAGACTCCTATGGCTACACCTTC.

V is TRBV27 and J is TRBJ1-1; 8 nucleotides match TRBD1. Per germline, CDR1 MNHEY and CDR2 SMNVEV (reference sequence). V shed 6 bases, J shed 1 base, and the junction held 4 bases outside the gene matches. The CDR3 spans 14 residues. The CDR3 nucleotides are TGTGCCAGCAGACAGGGGGTATGGAACACTGAAGCTTTCTTT. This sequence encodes CASRQGVWNTEAFF.

The CDR3 DNA follows: TGTGCCAGCAGTCCGATCCGGGACAGGGGTACTAACTATGGCTACACCTTC. Its protein is CASSPIRDRGTNYGYTF. V gene TRBV27 combines with J gene TRBJ1-2; 10 nucleotides agree with TRBD1. The V and J ends lost 5 bases and 0 bases, in that order; junction bases with no gene match: 9. This CDR3 is 17 amino acids long. CDR1 and CDR2 from the germline V gene are MNHEY and SMNVEV (reference sequence).

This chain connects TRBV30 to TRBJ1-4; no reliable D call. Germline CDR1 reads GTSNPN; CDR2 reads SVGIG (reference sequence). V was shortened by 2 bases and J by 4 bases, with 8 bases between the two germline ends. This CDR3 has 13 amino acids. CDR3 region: CAWSSGVNEKLFF. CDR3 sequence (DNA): TGTGCCTGGAGTTCGGGTGTTAATGAAAAACTGTTTTTT.

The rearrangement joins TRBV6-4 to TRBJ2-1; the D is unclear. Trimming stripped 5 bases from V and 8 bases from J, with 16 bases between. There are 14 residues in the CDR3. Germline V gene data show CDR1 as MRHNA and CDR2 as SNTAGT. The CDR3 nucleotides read TGTGCCAGCAGTATGACCGTTGACTTAGATGAGCAGTTCTTC. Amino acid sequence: CASSMTVDLDEQFF.

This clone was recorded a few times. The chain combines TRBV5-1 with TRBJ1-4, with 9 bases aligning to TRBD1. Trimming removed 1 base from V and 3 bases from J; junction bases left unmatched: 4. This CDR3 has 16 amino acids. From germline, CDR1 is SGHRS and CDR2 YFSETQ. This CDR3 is CASSLNRGLPNEKLFF. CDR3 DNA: TGCGCCAGCAGCTTGAACAGGGGGCTCCCTAATGAAAAACTGTTTTTT.

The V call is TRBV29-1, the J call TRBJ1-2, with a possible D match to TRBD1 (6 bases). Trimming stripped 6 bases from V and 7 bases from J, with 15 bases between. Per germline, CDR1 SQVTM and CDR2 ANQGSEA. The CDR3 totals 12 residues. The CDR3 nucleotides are TGCAGCGTCGGGGGGCCTCTTGGTGGCTACACCTTC. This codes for CSVGGPLGGYTF.

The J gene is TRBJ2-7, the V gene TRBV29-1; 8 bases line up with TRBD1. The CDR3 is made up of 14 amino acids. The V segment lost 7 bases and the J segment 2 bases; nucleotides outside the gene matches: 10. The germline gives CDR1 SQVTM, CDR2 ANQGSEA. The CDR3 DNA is TGCAGCGCGACGATACAGGGGGTGACCTACGAGCAGTACTTC. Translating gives CSATIQGVTYEQYF.

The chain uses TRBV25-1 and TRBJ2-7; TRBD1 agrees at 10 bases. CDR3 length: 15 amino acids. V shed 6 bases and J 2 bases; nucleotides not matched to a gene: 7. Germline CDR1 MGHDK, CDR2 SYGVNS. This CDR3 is CASSGSGTGAYEQYF. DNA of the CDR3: TGTGCCAGCAGCGGATCCGGGACAGGGGCCTACGAGCAGTACTTC.

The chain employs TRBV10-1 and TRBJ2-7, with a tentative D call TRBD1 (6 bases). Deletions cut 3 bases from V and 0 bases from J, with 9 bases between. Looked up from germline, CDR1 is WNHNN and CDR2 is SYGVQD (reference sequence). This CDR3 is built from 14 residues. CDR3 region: CASSDRDISYEQYF. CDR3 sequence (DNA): TGCGCCAGCAGTGATAGGGACATCTCCTACGAGCAGTACTTC.